This TCR beta chain was recorded in a study of blood T cell repertoires in COVID-19. On the study more broadly: Samples taken during acute and convalescent COVID-19 were collected in the United States, Italy and Spain. T cells, B-cell-depleted T cells, or PBMCs supplied cDNA or gDNA.

Methods used by the authors: For nucleated cells, counts were estimated from reference gene primer amplification. TCRdb's table, derived via immunoSEQ multiplex PCR, lists solely in-frame clones and lacks some. V and J calls and clone size follow that table, whereas D and trimming were derived from the DNA. The sample records about 160,000 clones, 81% being singletons. Each participant's cohort was designated according to participant-reported clinical history. This sequence originates from a woman aged 35 to 49 with acute COVID-19. What was sequenced was PBMCs or T cells enriched from blood (not recorded which).

The DNA for the CDR3 is TGTGCCAGTAGTCGACAGGGGATGAAGGAAGGCTACACCTTC. Translation: CASSRQGMKEGYTF. The chain joins TRBV19 to TRBJ1-2; 8 nucleotides line up with TRBD1. V shed 5 bases, J shed 8 bases, and the junction held 10 bases outside the gene matches. Germline CDR1 LNHDA, CDR2 SQIVND (reference sequence). The CDR3 is 14 amino acids.